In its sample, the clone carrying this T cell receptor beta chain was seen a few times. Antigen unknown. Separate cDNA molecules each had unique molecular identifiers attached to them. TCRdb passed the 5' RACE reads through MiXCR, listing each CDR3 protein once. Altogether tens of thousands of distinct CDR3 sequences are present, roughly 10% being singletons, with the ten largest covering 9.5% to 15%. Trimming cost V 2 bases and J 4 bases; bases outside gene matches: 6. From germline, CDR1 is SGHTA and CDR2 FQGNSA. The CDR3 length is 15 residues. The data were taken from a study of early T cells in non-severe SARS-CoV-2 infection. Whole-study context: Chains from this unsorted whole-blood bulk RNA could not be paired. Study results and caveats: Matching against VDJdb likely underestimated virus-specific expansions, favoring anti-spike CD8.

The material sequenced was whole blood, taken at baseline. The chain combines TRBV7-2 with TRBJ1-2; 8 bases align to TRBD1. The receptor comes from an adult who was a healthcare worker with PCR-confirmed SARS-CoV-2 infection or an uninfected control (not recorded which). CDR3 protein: CASSLPGQAIYGYTF. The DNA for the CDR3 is TGTGCCAGCAGCTTACCGGGACAGGCGATCTATGGCTACACCTTC.